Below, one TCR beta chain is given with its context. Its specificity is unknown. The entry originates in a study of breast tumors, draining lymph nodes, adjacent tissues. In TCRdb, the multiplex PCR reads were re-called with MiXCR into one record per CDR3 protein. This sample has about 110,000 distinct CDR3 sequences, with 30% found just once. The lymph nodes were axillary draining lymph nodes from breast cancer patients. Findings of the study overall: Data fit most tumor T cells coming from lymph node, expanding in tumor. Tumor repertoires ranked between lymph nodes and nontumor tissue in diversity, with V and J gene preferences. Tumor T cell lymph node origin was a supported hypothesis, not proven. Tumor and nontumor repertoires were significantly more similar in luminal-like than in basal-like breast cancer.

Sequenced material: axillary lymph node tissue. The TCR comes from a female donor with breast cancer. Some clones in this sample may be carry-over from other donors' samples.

CDR3 protein: CASGQGYGYTF. For the CDR3, the DNA is TGTGCCAGTGGACAGGGATATGGCTACACCTTC. J is TRBJ1-2 and V is TRBV19; 8 nucleotides agree with TRBD1. The germline gives CDR1 LNHDA, CDR2 SQIVND (reference sequence). This CDR3 has 11 amino acids. Unmatched junction bases numbered 1, after V lost 8 bases and J lost 5 bases.